This T cell receptor beta chain is drawn from a study of PD-1 blockade in classical Hodgkin lymphoma. The germline CDR1 and CDR2 sequences are MDHEN and SYDVKM. The V and J ends lost 7 bases and 0 bases, in that order; junction bases with no gene match: 8. CDR3 length: 16 amino acids. Profiling relied on immunoSEQ multiplex PCR, and the TCRdb table lists in-frame clones only, not all of them. The sample lists fewer than 50,000 clones, approximately 86% occurring once. After autologous stem cell transplantation all patients relapsed, and prior brentuximab vedotin exposure differed between cohorts. The sequence derives from a human donor with classical Hodgkin lymphoma. The source was peripheral blood mononuclear cells (PBMCs), collected before the second cycle of nivolumab. The chain links TRBV28 to TRBJ2-2, with 7 bases lining up with TRBD1. Here the CDR3 reads CASTLRGWPNTGELFF. The CDR3 DNA follows: TGTGCCAGCACCCTCAGGGGGTGGCCGAACACCGGGGAGCTGTTTTTT.